These 29 T cell receptor beta chains were all obtained from the same sample, sequenced in a study of cytomegalovirus exposure and HLA in healthy donors. Use of 60 Vbeta and 13 Jbeta primers characterized the PCR. The protocol was immunoSEQ multiplex PCR, while the TCRdb copy is restricted to in-frame clones and leaves out a portion. Among about 130,000 clones listed, about four fifths were seen once. The sample consisted of PBMCs. These receptors were obtained from a woman in her forties in good health and CMV-seropositive.

The genes are TRBV6-1 and TRBJ1-3, with 9 nucleotides matching TRBD1. CDR1 and CDR2 (germline): MNHNS, SASEGT. CDR3 length: 15 amino acids. Trimming cost V 6 bases and J 1 base; bases outside gene matches: 4. CDR3 DNA sequence: TGTGCCAGCAGCCGGGACAGGGTATCTGGAAACACCATATATTTT. Translating gives CASSRDRVSGNTIYF.

This rearrangement joins TRBV30 to TRBJ2-7; D ambiguous. CDR1 is GTSNPN and CDR2 is SVGIG in the germline V gene (reference sequence). The CDR3 totals 13 residues. Between the trimmed V and J ends, which lost 5 bases and 6 bases, there was a span of 17 bases. CDR3 in DNA: TGTGCCTGGGGTCCTAACCGGGTTAGCGAGCAGTACTTC. It translates to CAWGPNRVSEQYF. Using reference TRBV30 and TRBJ2-7 for the parts outside the CDR3, the full variable domain is SQTIHQWPATLVQPVGSPLSLECTVEGTSNPNLYWYRQAAGRGLQLLFYSVGIGQISSEVPQNLSASRPQDRQFILSSKKLLLSDSGFYLCAWGPNRVSEQYFGPGTRLTVT.

The sample holds one count of this clone. The chain couples TRBV7-8 to TRBJ1-5; a possible D gene is TRBD1 (5 bases). V was trimmed by 1 base and J by 4 bases, leaving 11 bases between them. The CDR3 extends over 15 amino acids. Germline V lookup: CDR1 SGHVS, CDR2 FQNEAQ. CDR3 amino acids: CASSLGQGSNQPQHF. CDR3 in DNA: TGTGCCAGCAGCTTAGGGCAGGGCTCGAATCAGCCCCAGCATTTT.

This clone was seen more than once but under ten times. The chain links TRBV9 to TRBJ1-4; the D is unclear. Deletions cut 0 bases from V and 7 bases from J, with 13 bases between. The CDR3 is 15 residues long. CDR1 and CDR2 from the germline V gene are SGDLS and YYNGEE. The CDR3 protein is CASSVGSGVGEKLFF. CDR3 sequence (DNA): TGTGCCAGCAGCGTAGGAAGCGGGGTGGGTGAAAAACTGTTTTTT.

This chain connects TRBV7-2 to TRBJ2-7; TRBD2 matches at 7 bases. Germline CDR1 is SGHTA and CDR2 is FQGNSA. The CDR3 has 17 residues. V shed 3 bases and J 5 bases; nucleotides not matched to a gene: 16. The CDR3 nucleotides are TGTGCCAGCAGCTTCGCACCGCCCCCCGGGCGGGAGAACGAGCAGTACTTC. It specifies CASSFAPPPGRENEQYF.

The sample holds one count of this clone. The chain is built from TRBV18 and TRBJ1-6; possibly TRBD1 for D (5 bases). V lost 8 bases and J lost 1, with 18 bases in between. Germline CDR1 and CDR2: KGHSH and LQKENI. The CDR3 totals 17 residues. The CDR3 loop reads CASTRGSGGSYNSPLHF. In nucleotides, the CDR3 is TGTGCCAGCACGAGAGGATCCGGGGGATCCTATAATTCACCCCTCCACTTT.

The chain recombines TRBV7-9 with TRBJ2-1, with D maybe TRBD1 (5 bases). This CDR3 comprises 16 residues. Germline assignment: CDR1 SEHNR and CDR2 FQNEAQ (reference sequence). V lost 5 bases to trimming and J lost 1 base, with 15 bases between them. CDR3: CASSIRQIASYNEQFF. CDR3 nucleotides: TGTGCCAGCAGCATCCGACAGATTGCGTCCTACAATGAGCAGTTCTTC.

The sample holds one count of this clone. The J gene is TRBJ2-2, the V gene TRBV11-2; D uncertain. V lost 1 base and J 6 bases, leaving 15 bases between the germline ends. The CDR3 length is 16 residues. Germline-derived CDR1 and CDR2 are SGHAT and FQNNGV. The CDR3 loop is CASSLGATLASGELFF. Written as DNA, the CDR3 is TGTGCCAGCAGCTTAGGTGCGACTCTCGCGTCCGGGGAGCTGTTTTTT.

The J gene is TRBJ1-1, the V gene TRBV6-5; D is undetermined. The CDR3 length is 14 residues. Germline CDR1 reads MNHEY; CDR2 reads SVGAGI. Trimming removed 0 bases from V and 1 base from J, with 6 bases in between. CDR3 loop: CASSYSYSNTEAFF. Written as DNA, the CDR3 is TGTGCCAGCAGTTACTCCTATTCGAACACTGAAGCTTTCTTT.

The CDR3 DNA reads TGTGCCAGCAGTTACGGCGTAGGGACAGCTAACTATGGCTACACCTTC. Translation gives CASSYGVGTANYGYTF. The chain is built from TRBV6-6 and TRBJ1-2, with 7 bases lining up with TRBD1. After removal of 2 bases from V and 0 bases from J, the junction contained 6 bases not matched to a gene. CDR3 length equals 16 residues. Germline-derived CDR1 and CDR2 are MNHNY and SVGAGI (reference sequence).

This chain links TRBV2 with TRBJ1-2; TRBD1 matches 7 bases. Germline CDR1 and CDR2: SNHLY and FYNNEI. J was trimmed by 4 bases and V by 7 bases; bases with no gene match: 3. The CDR3 runs 12 residues. In DNA form, the CDR3 reads TGTGCCAGCAAGGGACAGATCTATGGCTACACCTTC. Its translation is CASKGQIYGYTF.

The V and J genes are TRBV5-8 and TRBJ2-2; D unclear. CDR3 length: 10 amino acids. Germline V gene sequence: CDR1 SGHTS, CDR2 YDEGEE. The V gene lost 10 bases and the J gene lost 7 bases, with 8 bases spanning the gap. This chain's CDR3 is CAATLGELFF. The CDR3 nucleotides read TGTGCCGCCACTCTCGGGGAGCTGTTTTTT. The entire variable domain, with the rest obtained from reference TRBV5-8 and TRBJ2-2, is as follows: EAGVTQSPTHLIKTRGQQATLRCSPISGHTSVYWYQQALGLGLQFLLWYDEGEERNRGNFPPRFSGRQFPNYSSELNVNALELEDSALYLCAATLGELFFGEGSRLTVL.

This sequence joins TRBV21-1 and TRBJ2-1; no check of the table's D call, TRBD2, against the DNA was made. TRBV21-1 is a listed pseudogene. This CDR3 is built from 14 residues. The CDR3 region is CASNKKGLPDEQFF. DNA for the CDR3: TGTGCCAGTAACAAAAAGGGACTGCCGGATGAGCAGTTCTTC.

This clone was found once. The chain links TRBV10-2 to TRBJ2-7; D may be TRBD2 (7 bases). CDR1 is WSHSY, CDR2 SAAADI, per germline. This CDR3 spans 18 amino acids. Trimming removed 3 bases at V and 1 base at J, with 22 bases between. This chain's CDR3 is CASSEGRKGGQISYEQYF. The CDR3 region has the DNA TGCGCCAGCAGTGAAGGTCGTAAGGGGGGGCAGATATCCTACGAGCAGTACTTC.

V usage is TRBV27 and J usage is TRBJ1-4; 9 bases map to TRBD1. CDR3 length equals 13 residues. Germline V gives CDR1 MNHEY, CDR2 SMNVEV (reference sequence). V was pared by 8 bases and J by 7 bases, with 5 bases of the junction left unmatched. The CDR3 coding sequence is TGTGCCAGCCGGGACAGGGTTATTGAAAAACTGTTTTTT. Amino acids: CASRDRVIEKLFF. Based on the CDR3 plus reference TRBV27 and TRBJ1-4, the full variable domain is EAQVTQNPRYLITVTGKKLTVTCSQNMNHEYMSWYRQDPGLGLRQIYYSMNVEVTDKGDVPEGYKVSRKEKRNFPLILESPSPNQTSLYFCASRDRVIEKLFFGSGTQLSVL.

The gene calls are TRBV4-2 and TRBJ1-3, with D hard to call. The CDR3 is made up of 16 amino acids. Trimming pared 1 base from V and 0 bases from J, leaving 10 bases between. Germline CDR1 and CDR2: LGHNA and YNFKEQ. The CDR3 loop reads CASSQGADLSGNTIYF. The CDR3 region has the DNA TGTGCCAGCAGCCAAGGGGCAGACCTCTCTGGAAACACCATATATTTT.

V usage is TRBV12-2 and J usage is TRBJ2-7; TRBD2 is the table's D call and was not checked against the DNA. TRBV12-2 is reported as a pseudogene. This CDR3 has 16 amino acids. The CDR3 spells CASRFICGEGRYEQYF. In DNA form, the CDR3 reads TGTGCAAGTCGCTTTATCTGTGGGGAGGGCAGGTACGAGCAGTACTTC.

The chain carries TRBV23-1 and TRBJ2-2; perhaps TRBD1 as D (6 bases). TRBV23-1 is treated as an ORF (open reading frame) with a function not yet certain. Trimming took off 3 bases at V and 1 base at J, with 15 bases between the two ends. The CDR3 totals 17 residues. The CDR3 coding sequence is TGCGCCAGCAGTCACACTCCGGGACACCTGAACACCGGGGAGCTGTTTTTT. Its translation: CASSHTPGHLNTGELFF.

This chain's CDR3 is CASSLGQTYGYTF. The CDR3 bases are TGTGCCAGCAGCTTGGGACAGACATATGGCTACACCTTC. The chain carries TRBV5-4 and TRBJ1-2, with D perhaps matching TRBD1 (5 bases). In germline, CDR1 is SGHNT, CDR2 YYREEE (reference sequence). Deletions cut 0 bases from V and 5 bases from J, with 8 bases between. The CDR3 is 13 amino acids.

The V call is TRBV7-9, the J call TRBJ2-3; TRBD1 might be the D (5 bases). Per the germline V gene, CDR1 is SEHNR and CDR2 is FQNEAQ (reference sequence). Trimming removed 3 bases at V and 4 bases at J, with 17 bases between. The CDR3 runs 16 residues. The DNA for the CDR3 is TGTGCCAGCAGCTTCACAGGCCCGATCAGCTCAGATACGCAGTATTTT. It specifies CASSFTGPISSDTQYF.

The chain has TRBV5-6 and TRBJ1-5, with D possibly being TRBD1 (6 bases). The CDR3 spans 15 residues. With 0 bases removed from V and 2 bases from J, the gap between germline ends came to 9 bases. Germline CDR1 SGHDT, CDR2 YYEEEE. CDR3 bases: TGTGCCAGCAGCTTGGGGTCAGGGGGCAATCAGCCCCAGCATTTT. It encodes CASSLGSGGNQPQHF.

This clone is classed as medium-sized. The V call is TRBV28, the J call TRBJ2-3; 12 bases agree with TRBD2. The CDR3 has 19 amino acids. V lost 3 bases and J lost 1; bases outside the gene matches: 11. CDR1 MDHEN and CDR2 SYDVKM come from the germline V gene. CDR3: CASSFNRLAGVRGTDTQYF. CDR3 DNA: TGTGCCAGCAGTTTTAATAGACTAGCGGGAGTACGCGGCACAGATACGCAGTATTTT.

The count of this clone is one. The genes are TRBV6-5 and TRBJ2-1; possibly TRBD2 for D (7 bases). The CDR3 runs to 13 residues. V shed 7 bases and J shed 6 bases, with 13 bases lying between them. Germline CDR1 is MNHEY and CDR2 is SVGAGI. The CDR3 protein is CASNGLGGNEQFF. The CDR3 DNA is TGTGCCAGCAATGGACTAGGGGGCAATGAGCAGTTCTTC.

This clone was counted once. The chain couples TRBV28 to TRBJ1-5; 7 bases fit TRBD1. The germline CDR1 and CDR2 sequences are MDHEN and SYDVKM. The CDR3 consists of 14 residues. Trimming took 8 bases from V and 7 from J; bases not matched to a gene: 11. In nucleotides, the CDR3 is TGTGCCAGCTGGCGACAGGGAGGTATCCAGCCCCAGCATTTT. This codes for CASWRQGGIQPQHF.

The V gene is TRBV9, the J gene TRBJ1-1, with D uncertain. Germline loops: CDR1 SGDLS, CDR2 YYNGEE. CDR3 length equals 15 residues. Trimming cost V 4 bases and J 4 bases, with 17 bases left between them. The CDR3 coding sequence is TGTGCCAGCAGCCCTGCTCCTGCGTCTGGCACTGAAGCTTTCTTT. Its translation is CASSPAPASGTEAFF.

The CDR3 loop is CSVEAEYGYTF. CDR3 bases: TGCAGCGTTGAGGCGGAATATGGCTACACCTTC. V gene TRBV29-1 combines with J gene TRBJ1-2; D is undetermined. Germline V gene sequence: CDR1 SQVTM, CDR2 ANQGSEA. The CDR3 consists of 11 residues. V dropped 3 bases and J dropped 5 bases, with 7 bases sitting between them.

The chain couples TRBV7-2 to TRBJ2-7; D perhaps matches TRBD1 (6 bases). Germline V lookup: CDR1 SGHTA, CDR2 FQGNSA. Between the trimmed V and J ends, which lost 2 bases and 2 bases, there was a span of 10 bases. The CDR3 has 14 amino acids. The CDR3 here is CASSLSGQTYEQYF. CDR3 in DNA: TGTGCCAGCAGCTTATCAGGACAGACCTACGAGCAGTACTTC.

The chain employs TRBV7-9 and TRBJ1-1; maybe TRBD1 (5 bases). CDR3 size: 13 residues. V was clipped by 8 bases and J by 3 bases, with 13 bases between them. CDR1 is SEHNR and CDR2 is FQNEAQ in the germline V gene (reference sequence). This chain's CDR3 is CASAGFRDTEAFF. CDR3 sequence (DNA): TGTGCCAGCGCAGGGTTTAGGGACACTGAAGCTTTCTTT.

The rearrangement links TRBV5-1 to TRBJ2-7, with TRBD2 identical over 9 bases. V lost 4 bases and J lost 6; bases outside the gene matches: 14. CDR1 is SGHRS and CDR2 is YFSETQ in the germline V gene. This CDR3 region has 16 residues. CDR3 DNA: TGCGCCAGCAGCCTAGCACCGGGACTAGCTTTTGGCGAGCAGTACTTC. It codes for CASSLAPGLAFGEQYF.